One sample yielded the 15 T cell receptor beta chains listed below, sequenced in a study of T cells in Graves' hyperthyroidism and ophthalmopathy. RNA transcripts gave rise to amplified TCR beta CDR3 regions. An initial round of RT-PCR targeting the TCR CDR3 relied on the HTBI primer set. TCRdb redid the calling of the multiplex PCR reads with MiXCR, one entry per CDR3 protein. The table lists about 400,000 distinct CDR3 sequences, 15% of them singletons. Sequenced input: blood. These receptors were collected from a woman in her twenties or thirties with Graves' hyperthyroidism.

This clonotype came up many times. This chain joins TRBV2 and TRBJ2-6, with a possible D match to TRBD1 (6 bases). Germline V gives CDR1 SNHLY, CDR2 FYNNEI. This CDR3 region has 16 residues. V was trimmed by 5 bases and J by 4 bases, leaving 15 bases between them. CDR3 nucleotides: TGTGCCAGCAGTACAAGACAGGCGTCCGGGGCCAACGTCCTGACTTTC. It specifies CASSTRQASGANVLTF.

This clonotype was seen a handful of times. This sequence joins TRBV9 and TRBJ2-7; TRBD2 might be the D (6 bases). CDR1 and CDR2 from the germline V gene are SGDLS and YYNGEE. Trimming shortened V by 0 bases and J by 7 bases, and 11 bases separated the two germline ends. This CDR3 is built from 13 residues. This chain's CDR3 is CASSVALADEQYF. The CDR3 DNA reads TGTGCCAGCAGCGTAGCTTTAGCGGATGAGCAGTACTTC.

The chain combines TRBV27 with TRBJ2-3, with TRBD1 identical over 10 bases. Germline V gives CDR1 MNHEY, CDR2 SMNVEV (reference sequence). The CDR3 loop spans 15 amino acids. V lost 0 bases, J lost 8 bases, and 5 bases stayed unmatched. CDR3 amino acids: CASSLSGTGEGTQYF. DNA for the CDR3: TGTGCCAGCAGTTTATCCGGGACAGGGGAGGGTACGCAGTATTTT.

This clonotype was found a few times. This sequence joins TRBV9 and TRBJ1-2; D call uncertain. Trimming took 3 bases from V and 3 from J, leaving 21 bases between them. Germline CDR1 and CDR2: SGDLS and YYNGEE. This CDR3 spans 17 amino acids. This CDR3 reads CASSGGMPGPQYYGYTF. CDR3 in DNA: TGTGCCAGCAGCGGCGGGATGCCGGGTCCCCAGTACTATGGCTACACCTTC.

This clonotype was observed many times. The CDR3 here is CASSQPGLAYNEQFF. In nucleotides, the CDR3 is TGTGCCAGCAGCCAGCCGGGACTAGCGTACAATGAGCAGTTCTTC. The chain combines TRBV12-3 or TRBV12-4 with TRBJ2-1; 10 nucleotides line up with TRBD2. The CDR3 is 15 amino acids. Trimming at V came to 6 bases and at J to 4 bases, leaving 6 bases not matched to a gene.

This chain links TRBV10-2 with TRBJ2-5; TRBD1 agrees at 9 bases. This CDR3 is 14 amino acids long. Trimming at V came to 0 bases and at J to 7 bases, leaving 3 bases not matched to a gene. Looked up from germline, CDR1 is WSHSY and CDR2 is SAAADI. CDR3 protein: CASSESRTGATQYF. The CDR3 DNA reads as TGCGCCAGCAGTGAGTCTCGGACAGGGGCGACCCAGTACTTC.

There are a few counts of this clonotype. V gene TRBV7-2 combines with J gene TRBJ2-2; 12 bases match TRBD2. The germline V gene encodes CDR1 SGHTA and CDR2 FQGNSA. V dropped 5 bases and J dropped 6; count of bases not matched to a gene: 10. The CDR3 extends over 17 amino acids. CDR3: CASSPSLLAGGSGELFF. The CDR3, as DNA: TGTGCCAGCAGCCCATCCCTGCTAGCGGGAGGGTCCGGGGAGCTGTTTTTT.

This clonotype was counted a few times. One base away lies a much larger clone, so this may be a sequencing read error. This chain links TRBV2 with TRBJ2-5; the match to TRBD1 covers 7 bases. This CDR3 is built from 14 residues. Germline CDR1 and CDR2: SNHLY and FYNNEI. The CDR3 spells CASSQRQGLETRYF. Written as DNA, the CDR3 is TGTGCCAGCAGCCAACGACAGGGCCTGGAGACCCGGTACTTC.

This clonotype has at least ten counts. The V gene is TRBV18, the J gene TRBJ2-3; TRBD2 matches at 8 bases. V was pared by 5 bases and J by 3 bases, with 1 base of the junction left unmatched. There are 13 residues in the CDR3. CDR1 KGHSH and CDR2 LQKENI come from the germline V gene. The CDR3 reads CASSSSGTDTQYF. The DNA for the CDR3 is TGTGCCAGCTCATCTAGCGGGACAGATACGCAGTATTTT.

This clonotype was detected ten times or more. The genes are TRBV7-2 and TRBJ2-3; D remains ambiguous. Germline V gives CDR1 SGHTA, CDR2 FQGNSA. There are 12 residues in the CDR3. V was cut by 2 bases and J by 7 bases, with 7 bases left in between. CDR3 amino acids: CASSLTQYTQYF. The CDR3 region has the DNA TGTGCCAGCAGCTTAACCCAGTATACGCAGTATTTT.

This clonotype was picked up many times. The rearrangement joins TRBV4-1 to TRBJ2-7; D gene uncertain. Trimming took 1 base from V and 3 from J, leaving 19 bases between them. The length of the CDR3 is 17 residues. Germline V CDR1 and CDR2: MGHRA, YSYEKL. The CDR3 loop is CASSQVEGYLVGYEQYF. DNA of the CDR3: TGCGCCAGCAGCCAAGTGGAAGGCTACCTAGTCGGCTACGAGCAGTACTTC.

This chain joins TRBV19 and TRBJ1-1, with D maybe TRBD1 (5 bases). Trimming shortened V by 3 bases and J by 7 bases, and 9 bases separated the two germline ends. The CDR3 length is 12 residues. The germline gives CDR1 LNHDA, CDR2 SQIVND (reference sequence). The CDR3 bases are TGTGCCAGTAGTATTTCGGGGGATGAAGCTTTCTTT. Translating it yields CASSISGDEAFF.

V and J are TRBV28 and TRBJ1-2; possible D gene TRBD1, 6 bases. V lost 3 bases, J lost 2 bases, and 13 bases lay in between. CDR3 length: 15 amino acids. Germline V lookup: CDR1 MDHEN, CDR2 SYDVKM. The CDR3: CASSFWQGPNYGYTF. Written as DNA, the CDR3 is TGTGCCAGCAGTTTTTGGCAGGGGCCAAACTATGGCTACACCTTC.

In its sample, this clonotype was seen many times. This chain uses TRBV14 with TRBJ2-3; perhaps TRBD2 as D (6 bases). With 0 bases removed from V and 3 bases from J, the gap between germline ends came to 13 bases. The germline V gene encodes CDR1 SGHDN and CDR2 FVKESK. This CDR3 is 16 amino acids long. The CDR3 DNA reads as TGTGCCAGCAGCCAAGATTACGGGAGTATGACAGATACGCAGTATTTT. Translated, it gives CASSQDYGSMTDTQYF.

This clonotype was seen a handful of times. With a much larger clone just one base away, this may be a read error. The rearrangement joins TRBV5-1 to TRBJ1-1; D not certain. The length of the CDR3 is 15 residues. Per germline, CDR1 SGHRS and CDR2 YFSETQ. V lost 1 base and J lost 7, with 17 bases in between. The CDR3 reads CASSLSREIGFEAFF. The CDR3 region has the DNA TGCGCCAGCAGCTTGAGTAGGGAGATCGGGTTTGAAGCTTTCTTT.